Here is one T cell receptor beta chain with its context. These data are taken from a study of blood T cell repertoires in COVID-19. Across the study: The United States, Italy and Spain provided the acute and convalescent COVID-19 samples. PBMCs, B-cell-depleted T cells, or T cells provided the cDNA or gDNA that made up the material.

In Seattle, patients joined the study during active infection and were tracked longitudinally. The CDR3 has 18 residues. V shed 2 bases and J 4 bases; nucleotides not matched to a gene: 11. Per germline, CDR1 SGDLS and CDR2 YYNGEE. Original handling: Cell counts per sample came from amplifying reference gene primers. Method: immunoSEQ multiplex PCR; TCRdb's copy keeps in-frame clones and lacks some. That table supplies the V and J calls and clone size; D and trimming were determined from the DNA. The sample has 250,000 to 350,000 clones, approximately 87% seen once. This rearrangement joins TRBV9 to TRBJ2-1; TRBD2 matches 11 bases. This receptor was taken from a woman aged 25 to 39 with COVID-19, enrolled during active disease. Sequenced material: peripheral blood. The CDR3 sequence is CASSVPSGRPQGYNEQFF. CDR3 DNA: TGTGCCAGCAGCGTTCCTAGCGGGAGGCCCCAGGGGTACAATGAGCAGTTCTTC.